These T cell receptor beta chains were read from a single sample in a study of shared clonotypes between healthy human individuals. Profiling relied on immunoSEQ multiplex PCR, and the TCRdb table lists in-frame clones only, not all of them. This table holds roughly 1,800,000 clones, 85% to 95% found once. Sequences were obtained from naive CD8+ T cells sorted from blood. These receptors all stem from a man between 18 and 29 years old in good health. The conserved cysteine and the conserved F or W are not part of the CDR3 here. D genes are given only for firm matches. For some rows the clone size is stated as once, few or many, or as a class when expanded; others skip it.

V gene	D gene	J gene	clone size	CDR3 protein
TRBV7-9	NA	TRBJ1-3	NA	ASILARNSGNTIY
TRBV6-4	NA	TRBJ2-7	NA	ASSDLVRDRPYEQY
TRBV18	NA	TRBJ2-1	NA	ASTTERTSAYWEQF
TRBV6-1	NA	TRBJ1-5	NA	ASGFGKLSNQPQH
TRBV12-5	TRBD1	TRBJ2-2	once	ASETFQGAGTGELF
TRBV4-1	TRBD1	TRBJ1-4	NA	ASSQDPPSGQGGKLF
TRBV5-6	NA	TRBJ2-3	NA	ASSWPGYTDTQY
TRBV4-3	NA	TRBJ2-7	NA	ASSQEESDYEQY
TRBV5-1	TRBD1	TRBJ2-1	NA	ASSVTGNEQF
TRBV7-9	NA	TRBJ1-3	NA	ASSPVLGSGNTIY
TRBV4-1	NA	TRBJ1-1	NA	ASSRLEGDTEAF
TRBV5-5	TRBD1	TRBJ2-7	NA	ASSDDRGPHYEQY
TRBV28	TRBD2	TRBJ2-4	once	ASSFGASGGLAKNIQY
TRBV4-1	TRBD2	TRBJ2-7	NA	ASSLTVTSGGYEQY
TRBV27	NA	TRBJ1-1	once	ASRMNTEAF
TRBV6-1	TRBD1	TRBJ1-2	NA	ASSARRDRANYGYT
TRBV19	TRBD2	TRBJ2-3	once	ASSIDLGLAGPDTQY
TRBV19	NA	TRBJ1-2	NA	ASSILAGAYT
TRBV29-1	TRBD1	TRBJ1-1	NA	SVGQGREAF
TRBV4-1	NA	TRBJ2-3	NA	ASSQDSGGEADTQY
TRBV27	NA	TRBJ1-2	NA	ASTQSGGAGNYGYT
TRBV4-1	NA	TRBJ2-1	NA	ASSQQEGDYNEQF
TRBV15	TRBD1	TRBJ1-5	NA	ATSSAAGWAGGAGNNQPQH
TRBV5-4	TRBD1	TRBJ1-3	NA	ASSLDRGPGNTIY
TRBV5-3	TRBD1	TRBJ1-4	NA	ARIIRRGQGIVGSNEKLF
TRBV27	TRBD2	TRBJ2-2	NA	ASSFYLLAGTGELF
TRBV6-5	NA	TRBJ1-1	NA	ASSYSGSNTEAF
TRBV7-9	NA	TRBJ2-2	NA	ASTHTGELF
TRBV7-3	NA	TRBJ2-1	once	ASSLSAGPNNEQF
TRBV19	TRBD1	TRBJ2-3	once	ASSRQGLMDTQY
TRBV27	TRBD1	TRBJ2-3	NA	ASSPRTGAEDTQY
TRBV5-4	NA	TRBJ2-2	NA	ASSLADNTGELF
TRBV25-1	TRBD1	TRBJ1-2	NA	ASSESGQPNYGYT
TRBV5-4	NA	TRBJ1-2	NA	ASSLGEGGGYT
TRBV27	NA	TRBJ2-5	NA	ASSTRGQETQY
TRBV11-2	NA	TRBJ1-2	NA	ASSLGPEANYGYT
TRBV27	NA	TRBJ2-7	NA	ASSFVGDYEQY
TRBV28	TRBD1	TRBJ1-1	NA	ASSLSGGTEAF
TRBV7-9	NA	TRBJ1-3	NA	ATPQDDGRNTIY
TRBV28	NA	TRBJ2-2	NA	ASSSVGGTGELF
TRBV5-1	NA	TRBJ2-4	NA	ASRNRRVFFKKQAKNIQY
TRBV5-1	NA	TRBJ2-5	NA	ASSWSSKGETQY
TRBV7-2	NA	TRBJ2-7	once	ASSLLYEQY
TRBV5-6	TRBD2	TRBJ2-5	NA	ASSFGPSGLAAQETQY
TRBV4-1	NA	TRBJ2-5	NA	ASSPYLSEQETQY
TRBV5-1	NA	TRBJ2-1	NA	ASSPVGGGTGNEQF
TRBV28	NA	TRBJ2-7	NA	AVGEFSYEQY
TRBV5-1	NA	TRBJ1-4	NA	ASSLEPGPEKLF
TRBV29-1	NA	TRBJ2-5	NA	SVPPLGKRGVTQY
TRBV6-5	TRBD1	TRBJ2-7	NA	ASSYGWGTGGGEQY
TRBV30	NA	TRBJ2-5	NA	AYYRENWETQY
TRBV11-2	TRBD2	TRBJ2-7	NA	ASSLEPSGYYEQY
TRBV28	TRBD1	TRBJ1-2	NA	ASSFRQGHGYT
TRBV29-1	NA	TRBJ1-1	NA	SVDVMNTEAF
TRBV2	NA	TRBJ1-1	NA	ASIGKAGFDTEAF
TRBV5-1	NA	TRBJ1-5	NA	ASSALPNQPQH
TRBV4-3	TRBD1	TRBJ2-1	NA	ASSHDRGNEQF